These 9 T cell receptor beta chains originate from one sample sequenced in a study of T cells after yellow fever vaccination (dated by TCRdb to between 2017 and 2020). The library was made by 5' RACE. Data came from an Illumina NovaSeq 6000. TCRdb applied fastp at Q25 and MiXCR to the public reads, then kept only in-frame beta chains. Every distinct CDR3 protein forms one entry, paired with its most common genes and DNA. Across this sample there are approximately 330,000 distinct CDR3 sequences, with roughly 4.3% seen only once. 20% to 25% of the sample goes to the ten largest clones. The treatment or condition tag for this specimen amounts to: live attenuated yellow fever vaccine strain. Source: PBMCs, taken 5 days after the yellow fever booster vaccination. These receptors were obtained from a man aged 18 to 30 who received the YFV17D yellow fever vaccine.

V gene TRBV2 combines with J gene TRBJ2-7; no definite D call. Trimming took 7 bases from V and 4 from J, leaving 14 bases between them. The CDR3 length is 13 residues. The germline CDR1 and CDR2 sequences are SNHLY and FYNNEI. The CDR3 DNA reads TGTGCCAGCAACCGGGCAGCACCGTACGAGCAGTACGTC. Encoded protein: CASNRAAPYEQYV.

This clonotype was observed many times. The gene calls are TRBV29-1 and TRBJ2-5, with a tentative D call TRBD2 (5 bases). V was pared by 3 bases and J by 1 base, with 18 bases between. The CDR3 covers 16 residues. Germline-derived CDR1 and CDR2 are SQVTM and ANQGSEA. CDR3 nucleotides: TGCAGCGTTGAGAAGAACTCGGGAACTAGCCAAGAGACCCAGTACTTC. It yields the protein CSVEKNSGTSQETQYF.

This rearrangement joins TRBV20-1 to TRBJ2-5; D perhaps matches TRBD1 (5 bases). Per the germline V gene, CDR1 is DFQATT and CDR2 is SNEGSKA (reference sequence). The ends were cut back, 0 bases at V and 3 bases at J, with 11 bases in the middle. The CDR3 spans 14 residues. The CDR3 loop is CSARDLKGKETQYF. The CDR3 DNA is TGCAGTGCTAGAGATCTTAAGGGGAAAGAGACCCAGTACTTC.

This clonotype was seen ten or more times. The CDR3 protein is CASSLAGPYEQYF. CDR3 nucleotide sequence: TGTGCCAGCAGCTTAGCGGGGCCGTACGAGCAGTACTTC. The rearrangement joins TRBV7-3 to TRBJ2-7, with a weak D call TRBD2 (6 bases). Trimming stripped 2 bases from V and 4 bases from J, with 9 bases between. The CDR3 loop spans 13 amino acids. CDR1 is SGHTA and CDR2 is FQGTGA in the germline V gene.

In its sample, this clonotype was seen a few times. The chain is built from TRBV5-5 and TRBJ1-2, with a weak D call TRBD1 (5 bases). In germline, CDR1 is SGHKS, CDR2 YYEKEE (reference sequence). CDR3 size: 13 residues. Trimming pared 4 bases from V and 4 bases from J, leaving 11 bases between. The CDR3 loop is CASSGDGPYGYTF. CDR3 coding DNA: TGTGCCAGCAGCGGGGACGGCCCCTATGGCTACACCTTC.

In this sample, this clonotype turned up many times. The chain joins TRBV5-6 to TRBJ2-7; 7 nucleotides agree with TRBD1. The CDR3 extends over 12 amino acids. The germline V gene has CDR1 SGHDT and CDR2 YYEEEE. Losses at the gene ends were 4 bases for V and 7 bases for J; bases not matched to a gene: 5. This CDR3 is CASSRTGREQYV. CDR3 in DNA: TGTGCCAGCAGCCGGACAGGTAGAGAGCAGTACGTC.

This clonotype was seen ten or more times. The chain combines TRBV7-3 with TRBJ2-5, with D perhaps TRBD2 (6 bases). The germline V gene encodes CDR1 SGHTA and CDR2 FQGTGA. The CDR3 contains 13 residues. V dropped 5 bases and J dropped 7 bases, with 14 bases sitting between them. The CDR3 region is CASSAGTQGTQYF. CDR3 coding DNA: TGTGCCAGCAGCGCGGGGACCCAGGGGACCCAGTACTTC.

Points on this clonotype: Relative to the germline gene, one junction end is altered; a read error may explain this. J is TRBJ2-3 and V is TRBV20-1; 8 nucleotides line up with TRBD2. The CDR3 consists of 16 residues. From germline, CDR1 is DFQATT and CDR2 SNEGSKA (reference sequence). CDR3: CSARVLAGSGTVTQYF. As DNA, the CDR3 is TGCAGTGCTAGGGTTCTAGCGGGCTCTGGCACAGTTACGCAGTATTTT.

CDR3 in amino acids: CASSLAGLAGGQETQYF. CDR3 nucleotide sequence: TGCGCCAGCAGCTTGGCCGGACTAGCGGGGGGGCAAGAGACCCAGTACTTC. The V and J genes are TRBV5-1 and TRBJ2-5; 15 bases map to TRBD2. This CDR3 comprises 17 residues. After removal of 0 bases from V and 2 bases from J, the junction contained 2 bases not matched to a gene. Germline V gives CDR1 SGHRS, CDR2 YFSETQ.